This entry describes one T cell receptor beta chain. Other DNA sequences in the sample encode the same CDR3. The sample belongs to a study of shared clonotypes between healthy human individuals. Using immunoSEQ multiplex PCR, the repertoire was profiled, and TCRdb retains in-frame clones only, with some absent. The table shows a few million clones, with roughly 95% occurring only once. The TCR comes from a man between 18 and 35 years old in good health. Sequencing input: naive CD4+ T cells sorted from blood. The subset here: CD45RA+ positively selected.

Here the CDR3 DNA reads TGTGCCAGCAGGGGGACAGGGGGTTCCTACGAGCAGTACTTC. Its protein product is CASRGTGGSYEQYF. The chain is built from TRBV2 and TRBJ2-7, with TRBD1 matching 11 bases. The germline V gene has CDR1 SNHLY and CDR2 FYNNEI. V was clipped by 6 bases and J by 1 base; unmatched bases: 2. CDR3 length equals 14 residues.